The entry that follows covers one T cell receptor (beta chain) sequence. Its antigen remains unknown. Germline loops: CDR1 SGHRS, CDR2 YFSETQ. This CDR3 spans 16 amino acids. Trimming took 0 bases from V and 7 from J; bases not matched to a gene: 12. This specimen belongs to a study of cytomegalovirus exposure and HLA in healthy donors. Primers for the PCR totalled 60 Vbeta and 13 Jbeta. TCRdb's copy holds only in-frame clones and misses some; the assay was immunoSEQ multiplex PCR. The sample records 150,000 to 200,000 clones, around 85% being singletons. The study's findings and limits: TCR beta chains numbering 164 were designated cytomegalovirus-associated. With further analysis later on, most CMV-associated TCR beta chains appeared HLA-restricted. A later analysis reportedly found fewer N-insertions in an Asian-associated ancestry cluster than the roughly 670-donor mean. Productive status was seen about 90% or about 30% of the time for most TCR beta V segments in an earlier analysis.

The V call is TRBV5-1, the J call TRBJ2-7, with 8 positions matching TRBD1. The sample taken for sequencing was PBMCs. The TCR originated in a middle-aged man in good health and CMV-seropositive. Here the CDR3 DNA reads TGCGCCAGCAGCTTGGTGCAGGTTCAGGGGGCACGGGAGCAGTACTTC. As protein: CASSLVQVQGAREQYF.